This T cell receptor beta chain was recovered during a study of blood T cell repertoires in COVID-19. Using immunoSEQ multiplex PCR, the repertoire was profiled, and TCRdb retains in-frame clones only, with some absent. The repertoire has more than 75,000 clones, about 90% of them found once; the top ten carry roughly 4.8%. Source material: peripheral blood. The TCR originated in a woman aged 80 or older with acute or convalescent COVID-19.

The CDR3 DNA reads as TGTGCCAGCAGTCCCGGGAGCACAAGGGCAGATACGCAGTATTTT. Translating it yields CASSPGSTRADTQYF. The V gene is TRBV7-3, the J gene TRBJ2-3; possible D gene TRBD2, 6 bases. Germline loops: CDR1 SGHTA, CDR2 FQGTGA. There are 15 residues in the CDR3. The V gene lost 6 bases and the J gene lost 4 bases, with 17 bases spanning the gap.